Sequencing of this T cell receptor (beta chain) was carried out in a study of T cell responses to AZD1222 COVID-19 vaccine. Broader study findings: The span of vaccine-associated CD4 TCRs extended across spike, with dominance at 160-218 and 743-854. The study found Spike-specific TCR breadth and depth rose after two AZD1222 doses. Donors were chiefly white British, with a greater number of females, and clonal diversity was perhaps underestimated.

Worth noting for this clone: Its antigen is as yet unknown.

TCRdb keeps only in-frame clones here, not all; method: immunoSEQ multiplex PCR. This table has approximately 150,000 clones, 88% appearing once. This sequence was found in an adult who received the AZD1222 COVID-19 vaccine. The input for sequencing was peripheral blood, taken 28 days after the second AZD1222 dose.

The CDR3 DNA follows: TGTGCCAGCAGCCACGCCGGTGGGGGTGGAGGGACTGAAGCTTTCTTT. Translated, it gives CASSHAGGGGGTEAFF. This chain connects TRBV3-1 (or the pseudogene TRBV3-2) to TRBJ1-1; a possible D gene is TRBD1 (5 bases). Germline V gives CDR1 LGHDT, CDR2 YNNKEL (reference sequence). V was clipped by 3 bases and J by 5 bases, with 19 bases between them. The CDR3 is made up of 16 amino acids.